A single sample gave rise to the 28 T cell receptor beta chains below, sequenced in a study of technical replicates of blood from a handful of donors (TCRdb year 2017). Receptor amplification or capture employed the immunoSEQ multiplex PCR assay. In its TCRdb copy, this immuneACCESS table keeps in-frame sequences only and misses some clones. Where compared with another copy, unresolved V genes explain less than half of these, and the others have no known cause. Counted in this sample were tens of thousands of clones; around 95% of them appeared once. The top ten constitute 0.3% to 0.5% of the sample. Sequenced input: T cells isolated from PBMCs. Source of these receptors: a human donor in good health.

The rearrangement links TRBV7-8 to TRBJ2-2, with D possibly TRBD1 on 6 matching bases. The CDR3 totals 14 residues. Trimming cost V 0 bases and J 9 bases, with 11 bases left between them. Germline loops: CDR1 SGHVS, CDR2 FQNEAQ. As DNA, the CDR3 is TGTGCCAGCAGCTTAGCGACAGGCGGGTGGGAGCTGTTTTTT. This encodes CASSLATGGWELFF.

This chain's CDR3 is CASSLFAGSNQPQHF. CDR3 DNA sequence: TGTGCCAGCAGTTTATTTGCGGGAAGCAATCAGCCCCAGCATTTT. V is TRBV27 and J is TRBJ1-5; D is unresolved. The CDR3 is 15 residues long. CDR1 is MNHEY and CDR2 is SMNVEV in the germline V gene (reference sequence). Trimming took off 1 base at V and 1 base at J, with 8 bases between the two ends.

The rearrangement uses TRBV15 and TRBJ1-4; D is possibly TRBD1 (6 bases). Trimming left V 2 bases short and J 3 bases short, with 13 bases between. This CDR3 is 16 amino acids long. The germline V gene has CDR1 LNHNV and CDR2 YYDKDF (reference sequence). CDR3 sequence reads: CATSRTGRMANEKLFF. The DNA for the CDR3 is TGTGCCACCAGCAGAACAGGGCGAATGGCTAATGAAAAACTGTTTTTT. The complete variable domain, with remaining parts taken from reference TRBV15 and TRBJ1-4, reads DAMVIQNPRYQVTQFGKPVTLSCSQTLNHNVMYWYQQKSSQAPKLLFHYYDKDFNNEADTPDNFQSRRPNTSFCFLDIRSPGLGDTAMYLCATSRTGRMANEKLFFGSGTQLSVL.

The J gene is TRBJ2-7, the V gene TRBV19; 7 bases map to TRBD2. Germline V gene lookup returns CDR1 LNHDA and CDR2 SQIVND (reference sequence). The CDR3 has 15 residues. The trim removed 4 bases at V and 0 bases at J, leaving 6 bases unmatched. In DNA, the CDR3 is TGTGCCAGTAGTAACCAACTAGCGAGCTCCTACGAGCAGTACTTC. It translates to CASSNQLASSYEQYF.

The genes are TRBV6-4 and TRBJ1-5; D might be TRBD1 (5 bases). This CDR3 contains 13 residues. From germline, CDR1 is MRHNA and CDR2 SNTAGT. The germline V and J ends were trimmed by 5 bases and 3 bases, with 8 bases remaining between them. The CDR3 DNA follows: TGTGCCAGCAGTTCAGGGAACAATCAGCCCCAGCATTTT. It translates to CASSSGNNQPQHF.

This chain links TRBV4-1 with TRBJ2-7, with 7 bases that match TRBD2. This CDR3 region has 17 residues. Trimming took 0 bases from V and 3 from J; bases not matched to a gene: 11. CDR1 and CDR2 (germline): MGHRA, YSYEKL. As DNA, the CDR3 is TGCGCCAGCAGCCAAGATTCGCCAGGACTAGTGAGCTACGAGCAGTACTTC. It codes for CASSQDSPGLVSYEQYF.

The chain recombines TRBV18 with TRBJ2-1, with D possibly being TRBD2 (5 bases). The CDR3 runs to 18 residues. The V gene's germline CDR1 is KGHSH and CDR2 LQKENI. The V gene lost 4 bases and the J gene lost 7 bases, with 26 bases spanning the gap. CDR3 bases: TGTGCCAGCTCACAAGAGGCCCTAGCTCTAATCAGTGGGAATGAGCAGTTCTTC. Protein sequence: CASSQEALALISGNEQFF. Supplemented by reference TRBV18 and TRBJ2-1, the full variable domain reads NAGVMQNPRHLVRRRGQEARLRCSPMKGHSHVYWYRQLPEEGLKFMVYLQKENIIDESGMPKERFSAEFPKEGPSILRIQQVVRGDSAAYFCASSQEALALISGNEQFFGPGTRLTVL.

This sequence joins TRBV11-3 and TRBJ2-7, with D perhaps TRBD2 (6 bases). In germline, CDR1 is SGHNT, CDR2 YENEEA. This CDR3 comprises 15 residues. Trimming stripped 6 bases from V and 0 bases from J, with 15 bases between. Here the CDR3 reads CASSEILADSYEQYF. The CDR3 region has the DNA TGTGCCAGCAGTGAAATACTAGCAGACTCCTACGAGCAGTACTTC.

This clone appeared a single time. The chain employs TRBV4-1 and TRBJ2-5, with TRBD2 identical over 10 bases. Per the germline V gene, CDR1 is MGHRA and CDR2 is YSYEKL. The ends lost 0 bases at V and 5 bases at J; junction bases unmatched: 6. The CDR3 has 16 residues. CDR3 amino acids: CASSQDLAGVLETQYF. In nucleotides, the CDR3 is TGCGCCAGCAGCCAAGACCTAGCGGGAGTGCTGGAGACCCAGTACTTC.

The chain joins TRBV19 to TRBJ2-7; D is perhaps TRBD1 (7 bases). With 6 bases removed from V and 1 base from J, the gap between germline ends came to 10 bases. Per germline, CDR1 LNHDA and CDR2 SQIVND (reference sequence). CDR3 size: 13 residues. In nucleotides, the CDR3 is TGTGCCAGTAGGGCGGGACAGTCCTACGAGCAGTACTTC. Protein sequence: CASRAGQSYEQYF.

The V and J genes are TRBV2 and TRBJ1-2; no definite D call. V lost 2 bases and J 0 bases, leaving 7 bases between the germline ends. CDR1 is SNHLY, CDR2 FYNNEI, per germline. The CDR3 totals 14 residues. The CDR3 DNA reads TGTGCCAGCAGTGAATTCCGAGCTAACTATGGCTACACCTTC. This codes for CASSEFRANYGYTF.

This clone was picked up a small number of times. The rearrangement links TRBV10-1 to TRBJ2-7; no definite D call. CDR1 is WNHNN, CDR2 SYGVQD, per germline (reference sequence). The CDR3 runs to 12 residues. Trimming shortened V by 5 bases and J by 0 bases, and 5 bases separated the two germline ends. The CDR3 loop is CASSHSSYEQYF. The CDR3 coding sequence is TGCGCCAGCAGTCATAGCTCCTACGAGCAGTACTTC.

This chain joins TRBV6-5 and TRBJ1-3, with 8 nucleotides matching TRBD1. V shed 8 bases and J 5 bases; nucleotides not matched to a gene: 2. Germline CDR1 is MNHEY and CDR2 is SVGAGI. CDR3 size: 12 residues. The chain's CDR3 is CASRDRRNTIYF. The CDR3 DNA reads TGTGCCAGCCGGGACAGGAGAAACACCATATATTTT.

The CDR3 reads CASSLTGTSGNEQFF. The CDR3 DNA reads TGTGCCAGCAGTTTGACCGGGACTAGCGGCAATGAGCAGTTCTTC. V and J are TRBV27 and TRBJ2-1; TRBD2 matches 11 bases. There are 15 residues in the CDR3. Trimming removed 3 bases from V and 6 bases from J; junction bases left unmatched: 4. Germline CDR1 MNHEY, CDR2 SMNVEV (reference sequence).

The CDR3 spells CASRIQGSYGYTF. CDR3 DNA: TGTGCCAGCAGGATACAGGGTTCTTATGGCTACACCTTC. This chain links TRBV6-5 with TRBJ1-2; D is perhaps TRBD1 (6 bases). Trimming took off 6 bases at V and 5 bases at J, with 13 bases between the two ends. The CDR3 has 13 amino acids. Looked up from germline, CDR1 is MNHEY and CDR2 is SVGAGI.

This clone was detected only once. The chain is built from TRBV7-9 and TRBJ2-7; TRBD1 might be the D (6 bases). This CDR3 has 16 amino acids. V lost 6 bases and J 4 bases, leaving 22 bases between the germline ends. Germline V gene lookup returns CDR1 SEHNR and CDR2 FQNEAQ (reference sequence). CDR3 loop: CASSSTFRGDRYEQYF. The CDR3 DNA follows: TGTGCCAGCAGTTCTACTTTTCGGGGAGACAGGTACGAGCAGTACTTC.

The genes are TRBV7-6 and TRBJ1-1, with D perhaps TRBD1 (6 bases). V was clipped by 5 bases and J by 5 bases, with 12 bases between them. CDR1 is SGHVS and CDR2 is FNYEAQ in the germline V gene. The CDR3 has 13 residues. The DNA for the CDR3 is TGTGCCAGCAGCCTCGGACAGCGAACTGAAGCTTTCTTT. Protein: CASSLGQRTEAFF.

The chain employs TRBV28 and TRBJ2-7; TRBD2 might be the D (6 bases). The V end was cut by 2 bases, the J end by 6 bases, with 11 bases between. The CDR3 sequence is 13 residues long. The germline V gene encodes CDR1 MDHEN and CDR2 SYDVKM. CDR3 residues: CASSLDREFEQYF. The CDR3, as DNA: TGTGCCAGCAGTTTAGACCGGGAGTTCGAGCAGTACTTC. The full variable domain, with the rest looked up from reference TRBV28 and TRBJ2-7, is DVKVTQSSRYLVKRTGEKVFLECVQDMDHENMFWYRQDPGLGLRLIYFSYDVKMKEKGDIPEGYSVSREKKERFSLILESASTNQTSMYLCASSLDREFEQYFGPGTRLTVT.

The rearrangement links TRBV7-2 to TRBJ2-5; tentative D call: TRBD1 (7 bases). The V gene lost 6 bases and the J gene lost 4 bases, with 18 bases spanning the gap. Germline V gene sequence: CDR1 SGHTA, CDR2 FQGNSA. The CDR3 has 15 amino acids. CDR3 protein: CASRPSTGRGETQYF. CDR3 coding DNA: TGTGCCAGCAGACCCTCGACAGGGCGGGGAGAGACCCAGTACTTC. Full variable domain (remainder filled in from reference TRBV7-2 and TRBJ2-5): GAGVSQSPSNKVTEKGKDVELRCDPISGHTALYWYRQSLGQGLEFLIYFQGNSAPDKSGLPSDRFSAERTGGSVSTLTIQRTQQEDSAVYLCASRPSTGRGETQYFGPGTRLLVL.

The CDR3 coding sequence is TGTGCCAGCAGCCCCTTGGCCCTGGCAGAGACCCAGTACTTC. Residues: CASSPLALAETQYF. The V gene is TRBV6-5, the J gene TRBJ2-5; no firm D call. Per germline, CDR1 MNHEY and CDR2 SVGAGI. This CDR3 region has 14 residues. V was trimmed by 6 bases and J by 4 bases, leaving 15 bases between them.

V usage is TRBV30 and J usage is TRBJ1-2, with TRBD1 identical over 7 bases. The V gene end was trimmed by 3 bases and the J gene end by 6 bases; junction bases not matched to a gene: 7. The CDR3 sequence is 13 residues long. Germline values: CDR1 GTSNPN, CDR2 SVGIG (reference sequence). Written as DNA, the CDR3 is TGTGCCTGGAGACAGGGGATCGAGAATGGCTACACCTTC. This codes for CAWRQGIENGYTF.

The chain is built from TRBV19 and TRBJ1-1; D gene uncertain. The CDR3 is made up of 14 amino acids. The germline V and J ends were trimmed by 2 bases and 7 bases, with 14 bases remaining between them. Germline V CDR1 and CDR2: LNHDA, SQIVND (reference sequence). The CDR3 loop is CASSISDGKVEAFF. CDR3 DNA: TGTGCCAGTAGTATAAGCGACGGAAAGGTTGAAGCTTTCTTT.

The chain links TRBV7-3 to TRBJ1-4; perhaps TRBD1 as D (6 bases). V lost 2 bases to trimming and J lost 0 bases, with 19 bases between them. Germline V gives CDR1 SGHTA, CDR2 FQGTGA. CDR3 length: 19 residues. The CDR3 DNA reads TGTGCCAGCAGCTTAGGGGGCAGAGGAAAGGAAACAACTAATGAAAAACTGTTTTTT. This gives the protein CASSLGGRGKETTNEKLFF.

The chain has TRBV9 and TRBJ2-2; no firm D call. CDR3 length: 14 residues. The germline V gene encodes CDR1 SGDLS and CDR2 YYNGEE. Between the trimmed V and J ends, which lost 0 bases and 1 base, there was a span of 4 bases. CDR3 coding DNA: TGTGCCAGCAGCGTAGGTCAGAACACCGGGGAGCTGTTTTTT. The encoded protein is CASSVGQNTGELFF. Filled out from reference TRBV9 and TRBJ2-2, the complete variable domain reads DSGVTQTPKHLITATGQRVTLRCSPRSGDLSVYWYQQSLDQGLQFLIQYYNGEERAKGNILERFSAQQFPDLHSELNLSSLELGDSALYFCASSVGQNTGELFFGEGSRLTVL.

The chain links TRBV13 to TRBJ1-2; D may be TRBD1 (6 bases). CDR3 size: 20 residues. Germline CDR1 is PRHDT and CDR2 is FYEKMQ (reference sequence). V was pared by 8 bases and J by 0 bases, with 31 bases between. In DNA, the CDR3 is TGTGCCAGCCCACCACGACAGGTTGAGACTGGGGCTAGTCCTAACTATGGCTACACCTTC. Translating it yields CASPPRQVETGASPNYGYTF.

The chain couples TRBV11-2 to TRBJ2-7; D perhaps matches TRBD2 (5 bases). The germline CDR1 and CDR2 sequences are SGHAT and FQNNGV. There are 13 residues in the CDR3. V lost 5 bases and J lost 7, with 15 bases in between. The CDR3 bases are TGTGCCAGCAGCCAAGGACGGACTCGGGAGCAGTACTTC. The encoded protein is CASSQGRTREQYF.

In this sample, this clone turned up a few times. The V gene is TRBV2, the J gene TRBJ2-3, with 12 bases lining up with TRBD2. The junction had 0 bases not matched to a gene; V was cut back by 4 bases and J by 1 base. The CDR3 loop spans 15 amino acids. Germline V gene sequence: CDR1 SNHLY, CDR2 FYNNEI. CDR3 nucleotide sequence: TGTGCCAGCAGTGGACTAGCGGGAGGCACAGATACGCAGTATTTT. Its translation: CASSGLAGGTDTQYF.

The chain couples TRBV30 to TRBJ2-1, with 7 positions matching TRBD2. The CDR3 covers 14 residues. V lost 3 bases to trimming and J lost 8 bases; unmatched junction nucleotides: 10. Germline assignment: CDR1 GTSNPN and CDR2 SVGIG (reference sequence). The CDR3 sequence is CAWRRTRVMYEQFF. The CDR3 DNA reads as TGTGCCTGGAGGCGGACTAGGGTAATGTATGAGCAGTTCTTC.